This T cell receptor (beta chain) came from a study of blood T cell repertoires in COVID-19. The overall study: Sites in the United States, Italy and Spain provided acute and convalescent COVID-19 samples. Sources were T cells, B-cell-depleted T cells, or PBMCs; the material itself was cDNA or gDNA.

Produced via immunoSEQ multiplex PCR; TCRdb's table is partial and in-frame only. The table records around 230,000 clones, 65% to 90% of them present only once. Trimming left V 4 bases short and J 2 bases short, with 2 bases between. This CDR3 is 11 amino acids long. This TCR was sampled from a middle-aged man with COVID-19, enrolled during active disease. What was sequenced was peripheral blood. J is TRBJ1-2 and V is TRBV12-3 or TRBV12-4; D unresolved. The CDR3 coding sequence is TGTGCCAGCAGTTCAAACTATGGCTACACCTTC. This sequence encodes CASSSNYGYTF.